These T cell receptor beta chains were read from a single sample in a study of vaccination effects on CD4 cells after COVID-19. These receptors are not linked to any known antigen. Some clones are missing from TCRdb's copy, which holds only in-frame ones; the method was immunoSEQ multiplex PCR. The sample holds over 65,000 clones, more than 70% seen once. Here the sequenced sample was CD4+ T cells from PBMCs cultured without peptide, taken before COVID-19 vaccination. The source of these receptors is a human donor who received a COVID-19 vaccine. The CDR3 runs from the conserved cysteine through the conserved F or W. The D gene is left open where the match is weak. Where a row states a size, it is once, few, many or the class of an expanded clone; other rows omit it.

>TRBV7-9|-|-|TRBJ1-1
TGTGCCAGCAGCTTAGGAACGGTCACTGAAGCTTTCTTT
CASSLGTVTEAFF
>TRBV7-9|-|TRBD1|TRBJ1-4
TGTGCCAGCAGCGAGTCGACAGGGAATGAAAAACTGTTTTTT
CASSESTGNEKLFF
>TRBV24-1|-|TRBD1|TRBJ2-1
TGTGCCACCAGTGATGGGGGGACAGGGGTTCATGAGCAGTTCTTC
CATSDGGTGVHEQFF
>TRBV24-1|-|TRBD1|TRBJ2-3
TGTGCCACCAGTGATTGGGGGACAGGGGGGACAGATACGCAGTATTTT
CATSDWGTGGTDTQYF
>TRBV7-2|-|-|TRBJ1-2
TGTGCCAGCAGCTTAGCGACGGGTTCCGGGGGCTATGGCTACACCTTC
CASSLATGSGGYGYTF
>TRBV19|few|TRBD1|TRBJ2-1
TGTGCCAGTAGTAAAAGGACAGGGGATCAGAATGAGCAGTTCTTC
CASSKRTGDQNEQFF
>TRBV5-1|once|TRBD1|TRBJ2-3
TGCGCCAGCAGAAAGGGGGCCGTGCATACAGATACGCAGTATTTT
CASRKGAVHTDTQYF
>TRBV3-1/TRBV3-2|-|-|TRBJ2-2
TGTGCCAGCAGCCAAGAGTCAGGCAGGGGGGCCGGGGAGCTGTTTTTT
CASSQESGRGAGELFF
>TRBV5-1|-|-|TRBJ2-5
TGCGCCAGCAGCCCTGTCGGGGCAAGGGAGACCCAGTACTTC
CASSPVGARETQYF
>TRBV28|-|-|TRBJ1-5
TGTGCCAGCAGTGGAGTCAATCAGCCCCAGCATTTT
CASSGVNQPQHF
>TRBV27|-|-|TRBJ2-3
TGTGCCAGCAGTTTACGTGGCTACACAGATACGCAGTATTTT
CASSLRGYTDTQYF
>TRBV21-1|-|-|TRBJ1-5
TGTGCCAGCATCATTGGCAATCAGCCCCAGCATTTT
CASIIGNQPQHF
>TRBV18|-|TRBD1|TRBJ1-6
TGTGCCAGCTCTCAGAACAGGGGTAAGAGATCACCCCTCCACTTT
CASSQNRGKRSPLHF
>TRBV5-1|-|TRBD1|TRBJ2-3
TGCGCCAGCAGCACGACCGGGACAGGGAATACGCAGTATTTT
CASSTTGTGNTQYF
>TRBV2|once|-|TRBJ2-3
TGTGCCAGCAGTTTGAAGCGGGGGACAGGGGATACGCAGTATTTT
CASSLKRGTGDTQYF
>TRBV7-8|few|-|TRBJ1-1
TGTGCCAGCAGCTCCCGGGGGGGTGGCACTGAAGCTTTCTTT
CASSSRGGGTEAFF
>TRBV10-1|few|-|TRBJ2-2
TGCGCCAGCAGTGATCGGCAGGCGGGGAACACCGGGGAGCTGTTTTTT
CASSDRQAGNTGELFF
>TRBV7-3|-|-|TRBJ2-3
TGTGCCAGCAGCTTTCAGGGGTCAGATACGCAGTATTTT
CASSFQGSDTQYF
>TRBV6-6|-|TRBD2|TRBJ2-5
TGTGCCAGCAGTCCGTCTCTAGCGGGGTCGATCCAAGAGACCCAGTACTTC
CASSPSLAGSIQETQYF
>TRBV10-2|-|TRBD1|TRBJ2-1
TGCGCCAGCGGAAAGGTTGGAGACAGGGACGATGAGCAGTTCTTC
CASGKVGDRDDEQFF
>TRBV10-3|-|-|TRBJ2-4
TGTGCCATCAGTGAGCCCGGGGCCAAAAACATTCAGTACTTC
CAISEPGAKNIQYF
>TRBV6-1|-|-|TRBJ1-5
TGTGCCAGCAGTGAAGATGGGGGAAGCAATCAGCCCCAGCATTTT
CASSEDGGSNQPQHF
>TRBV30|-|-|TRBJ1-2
TGTGCCTGGAGTGCAAATATGGGCGGCTATGGCTACACCTTC
CAWSANMGGYGYTF
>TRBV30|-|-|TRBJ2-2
TGTGCCTGGAGTGTACAGAGCACCGGGGAGCTGTTTTTT
CAWSVQSTGELFF
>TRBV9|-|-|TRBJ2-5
TGTGCCAGCAGCGTAGCAGGGGGGTGGGAGACCCAGTACTTC
CASSVAGGWETQYF
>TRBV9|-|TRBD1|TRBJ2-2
TGTGCCAGCAGCGTAGTGGGACAGGGGGCGTGGACCGGGGAGCTGTTTTTT
CASSVVGQGAWTGELFF
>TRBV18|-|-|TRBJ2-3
TGTGCCAGCTCACCGGACCGAGATACGCAGTATTTT
CASSPDRDTQYF
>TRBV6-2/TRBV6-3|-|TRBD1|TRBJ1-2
TGTGCCAGCAGTTACTCGACAGGGATCTATGGCTACACCTTC
CASSYSTGIYGYTF
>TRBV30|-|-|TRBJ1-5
TGTGCCTGGAGTGCCGGTAGCAATCAGCCCCAGCATTTT
CAWSAGSNQPQHF
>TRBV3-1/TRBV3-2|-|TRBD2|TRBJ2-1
TGTGCCAGCAGATCTAAAGCGGGGGAGCAGTTCTTC
CASRSKAGEQFF
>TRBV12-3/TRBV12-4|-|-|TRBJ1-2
TGTGCCAGCAGTTTAGGGAAGGTCGGTGGCTACACCTTC
CASSLGKVGGYTF
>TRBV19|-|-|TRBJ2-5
TGTGCCAGTAGTATAGGAATGTGGGAGACCCAGTACTTC
CASSIGMWETQYF
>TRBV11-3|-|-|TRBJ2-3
TGTGCCAGCAGCTCCCAGGGAATCACAGATACGCAGTATTTT
CASSSQGITDTQYF
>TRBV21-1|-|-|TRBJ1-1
TGTGCCAGCAGCGACAGGGGGCTGTGCACTGAAGCTTTCTTT
CASSDRGLCTEAFF
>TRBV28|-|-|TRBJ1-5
TGTGCCAGCAGTTTATCGGGGGACGGCAATCAGCCCCAGCATTTT
CASSLSGDGNQPQHF
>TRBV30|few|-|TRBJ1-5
TGTGCCTGGAGTGTCCGGGCAGGGAATCAGCCCCAGCATTTT
CAWSVRAGNQPQHF
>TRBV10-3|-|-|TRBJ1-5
TGTGCCATCAGTGAGTCCGGCAATCAGCCCCAGCATTTT
CAISESGNQPQHF
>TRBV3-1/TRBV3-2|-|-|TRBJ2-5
TGTGCCAGCAGCCAAGGGCAAAGTGGACAGCAAGAGACCCAGTACTTC
CASSQGQSGQQETQYF
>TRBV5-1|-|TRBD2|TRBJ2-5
TGCGCCAGCAGCCCGCCGCGGGGGGTCCAAGAGACCCAGTACTTC
CASSPPRGVQETQYF
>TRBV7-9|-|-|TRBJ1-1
TGTGCCAGCAGCTCACCTGGAGGAAACATAGGCGGGACTGAAGCTTTCTTT
CASSSPGGNIGGTEAFF
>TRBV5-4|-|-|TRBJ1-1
TGTGCCAGCAGCTTCGGCCCCGCAAGTGATGAAGCTTTCTTT
CASSFGPASDEAFF
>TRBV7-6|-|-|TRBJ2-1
TGTGCCAGCAGCCTTGGGCTCCCCCCACACAATGAGCAGTTCTTC
CASSLGLPPHNEQFF
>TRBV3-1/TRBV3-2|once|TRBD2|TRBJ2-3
TGTGCCAGCAGCCGAAGGACTAGCGGGGGGACCACAGATACGCAGTATTTT
CASSRRTSGGTTDTQYF
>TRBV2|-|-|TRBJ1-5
TGTGCCTCCGAATGGGGGACCAGCAATCAGCCCCAGCATTTT
CASEWGTSNQPQHF
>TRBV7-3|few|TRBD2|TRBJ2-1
TGTGCCAGCAGCTTGGGAGGGGCAATTTACAATGAGCAGTTCTTC
CASSLGGAIYNEQFF
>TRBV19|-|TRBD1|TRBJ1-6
TGTGCCAGTAGAAGACAGGGGGATGGTTCACCCCTCCACTTT
CASRRQGDGSPLHF
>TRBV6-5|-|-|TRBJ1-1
TGTGCCAGCAGTTACTCGATAGAGGGAAACACTGAAGCTTTCTTT
CASSYSIEGNTEAFF
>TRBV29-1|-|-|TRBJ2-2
TGCAGCGTTGACAGGGGGAACACCGGGGAGCTGTTTTTT
CSVDRGNTGELFF
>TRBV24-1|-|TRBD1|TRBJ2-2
TGTGCCACCAGGTACCGGGACAGCGGGGAGCTGTTTTTT
CATRYRDSGELFF
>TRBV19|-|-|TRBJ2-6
TGTGCCAGTAGTACGACTTTACCGGGGGCCAACGTCCTGACTTTC
CASSTTLPGANVLTF
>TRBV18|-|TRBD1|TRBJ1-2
TGTGCCAGCTCACCAGGAGGGGGCCTCGGGGATGGCTACACCTTC
CASSPGGGLGDGYTF
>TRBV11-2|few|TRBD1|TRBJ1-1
TGTGCCAGCAGCCAAACAGGGGGACGGGCTTTCTTT
CASSQTGGRAFF
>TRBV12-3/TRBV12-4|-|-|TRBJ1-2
TGTGCCAGCAGTTTGAACTATGGCTACACCTTC
CASSLNYGYTF
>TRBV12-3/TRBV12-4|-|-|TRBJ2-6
TGTGCCAGCAGTTTAGCTGGGGCCAACGTCCTGACTTTC
CASSLAGANVLTF
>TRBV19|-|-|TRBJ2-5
TGTGCCAGTAGGCCCCGGTTGGAGGGCGATGAGACCCAGTACTTC
CASRPRLEGDETQYF